This T cell receptor beta chain comes out of a study of multiple sclerosis patients with progressive multifocal leukoencephalopathy. Study-level results: Before and during natalizumab, the clones expanded at PML already existed. TRBV and TRBJ usage showed no common pattern when PML developed.

The germline CDR1 and CDR2 sequences are LGHNA and YNFKEQ. The CDR3 length is 17 residues. The V and J ends lost 6 bases and 0 bases respectively, with 18 bases between them. Details on this clone: Its specificity is unknown.

The repertoire was sequenced with immunoSEQ multiplex PCR; TCRdb's copy has only in-frame clones and lacks some. The data hold more than 20,000 clones, with 80% to 95% observed a single time. Time point specified: 12 to 13 months of natalizumab therapy. This specimen was PBMCs, taken from a patient treated with natalizumab. The sequence was collected from a man aged 30 to 45 with multiple sclerosis. The chain couples TRBV4-2 to TRBJ1-3; D gene ambiguous. The CDR3 nucleotides read TGTGCCAGCAGGACTTTGTCTTTACAGCTCTCTGGAAACACCATATATTTT. This codes for CASRTLSLQLSGNTIYF.